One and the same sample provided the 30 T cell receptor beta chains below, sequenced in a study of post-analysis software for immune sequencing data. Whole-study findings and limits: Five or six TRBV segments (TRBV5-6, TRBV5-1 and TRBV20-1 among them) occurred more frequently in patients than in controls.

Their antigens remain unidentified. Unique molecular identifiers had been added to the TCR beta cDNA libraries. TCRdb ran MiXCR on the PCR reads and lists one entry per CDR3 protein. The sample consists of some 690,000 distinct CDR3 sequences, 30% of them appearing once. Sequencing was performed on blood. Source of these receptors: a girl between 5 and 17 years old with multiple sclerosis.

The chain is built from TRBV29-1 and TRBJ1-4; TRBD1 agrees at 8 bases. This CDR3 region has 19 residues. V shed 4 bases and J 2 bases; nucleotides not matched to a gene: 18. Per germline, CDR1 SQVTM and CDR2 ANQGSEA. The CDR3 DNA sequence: TGCAGCGTTGTTCTATCCCGGCAGGGGGCGGATTGGACTAATGAAAAACTGTTTTTT. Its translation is CSVVLSRQGADWTNEKLFF.

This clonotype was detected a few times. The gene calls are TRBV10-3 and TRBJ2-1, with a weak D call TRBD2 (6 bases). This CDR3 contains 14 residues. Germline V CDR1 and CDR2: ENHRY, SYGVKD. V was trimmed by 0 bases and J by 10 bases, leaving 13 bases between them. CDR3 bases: TGTGCCATCAGTGAGTCGCGTGGGGGAGGCGAGCAGTTCTTC. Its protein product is CAISESRGGGEQFF.

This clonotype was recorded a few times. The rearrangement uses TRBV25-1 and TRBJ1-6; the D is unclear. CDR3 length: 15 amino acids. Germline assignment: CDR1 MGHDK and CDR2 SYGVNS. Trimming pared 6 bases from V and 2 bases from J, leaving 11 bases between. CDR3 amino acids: CASSRTSTYNSPLHF. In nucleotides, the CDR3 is TGTGCCAGCAGCAGAACTTCAACCTATAATTCACCCCTCCACTTT.

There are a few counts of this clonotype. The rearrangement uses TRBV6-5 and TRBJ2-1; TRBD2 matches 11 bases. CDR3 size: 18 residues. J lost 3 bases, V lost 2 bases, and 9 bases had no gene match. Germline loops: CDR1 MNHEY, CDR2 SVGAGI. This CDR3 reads CASSYVPGTSGNYNEQFF. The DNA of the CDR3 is TGTGCCAGCAGTTACGTCCCCGGGACTAGCGGTAACTACAATGAGCAGTTCTTC.

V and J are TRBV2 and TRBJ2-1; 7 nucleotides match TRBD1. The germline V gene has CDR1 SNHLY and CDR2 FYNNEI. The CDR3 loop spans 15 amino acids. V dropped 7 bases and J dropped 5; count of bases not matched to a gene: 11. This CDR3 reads CASTSSGQSNNEQFF. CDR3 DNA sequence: TGTGCCAGCACGAGCTCGGGACAGAGCAACAATGAGCAGTTCTTC.

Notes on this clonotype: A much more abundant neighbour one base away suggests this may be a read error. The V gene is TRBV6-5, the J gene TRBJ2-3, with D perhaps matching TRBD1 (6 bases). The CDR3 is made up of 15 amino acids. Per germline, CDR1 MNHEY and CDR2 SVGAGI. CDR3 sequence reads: CTSSYLPGGTDTQYF. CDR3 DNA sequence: TGTACCAGCAGTTATCTTCCAGGGGGCACAGATACGCAGTATTTT.

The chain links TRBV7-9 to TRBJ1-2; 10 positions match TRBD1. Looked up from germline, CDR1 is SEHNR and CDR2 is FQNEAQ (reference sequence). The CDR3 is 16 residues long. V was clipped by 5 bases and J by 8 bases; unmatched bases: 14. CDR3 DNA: TGTGCCAGCAGCCCCCCGGGGAGTCGGACAGGGGGAGGCTACACCTTC. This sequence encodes CASSPPGSRTGGGYTF. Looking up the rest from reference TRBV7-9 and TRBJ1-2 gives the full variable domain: DTGVSQNPRHKITKRGQNVTFRCDPISEHNRLYWYRQTLGQGPEFLTYFQNEAQLEKSRLLSDRFSAERPKGSFSTLEIQRTEQGDSAMYLCASSPPGSRTGGGYTFGSGTRLTVV.

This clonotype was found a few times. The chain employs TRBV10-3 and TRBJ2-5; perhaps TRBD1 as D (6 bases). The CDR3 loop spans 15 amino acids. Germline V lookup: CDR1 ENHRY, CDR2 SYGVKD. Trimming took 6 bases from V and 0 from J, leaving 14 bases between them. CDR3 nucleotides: TGTGCCATCAGCCAGACACAGGGATACCAAGAGACCCAGTACTTC. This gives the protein CAISQTQGYQETQYF.

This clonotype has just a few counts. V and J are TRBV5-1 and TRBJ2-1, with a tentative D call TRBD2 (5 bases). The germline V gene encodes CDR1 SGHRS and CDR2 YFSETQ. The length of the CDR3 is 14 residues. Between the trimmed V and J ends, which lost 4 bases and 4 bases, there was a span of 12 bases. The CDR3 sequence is CASSPLDWYNEQFF. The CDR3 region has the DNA TGCGCCAGCAGCCCGCTGGACTGGTACAATGAGCAGTTCTTC.

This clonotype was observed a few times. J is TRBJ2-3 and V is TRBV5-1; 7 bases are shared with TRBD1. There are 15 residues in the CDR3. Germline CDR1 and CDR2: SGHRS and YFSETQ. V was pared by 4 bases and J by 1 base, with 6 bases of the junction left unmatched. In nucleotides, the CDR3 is TGCGCCAGCAGCCCGGACAGGATACGCACAGATACGCAGTATTTT. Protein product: CASSPDRIRTDTQYF.

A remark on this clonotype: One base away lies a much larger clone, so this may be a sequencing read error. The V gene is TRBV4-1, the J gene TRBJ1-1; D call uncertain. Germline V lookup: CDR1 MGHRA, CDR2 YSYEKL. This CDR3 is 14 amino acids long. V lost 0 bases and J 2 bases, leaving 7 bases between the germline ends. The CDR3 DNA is TGCGCCAGCAGCCAAGACAGGATTAACACTGAAGCTTTCTTT. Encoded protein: CASSQDRINTEAFF.

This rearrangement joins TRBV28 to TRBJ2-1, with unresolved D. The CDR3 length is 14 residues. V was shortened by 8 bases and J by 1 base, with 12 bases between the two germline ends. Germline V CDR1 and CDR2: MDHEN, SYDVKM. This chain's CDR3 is CASVAAASYNEQFF. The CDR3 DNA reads TGTGCCAGCGTGGCGGCGGCGTCCTACAATGAGCAGTTCTTC.

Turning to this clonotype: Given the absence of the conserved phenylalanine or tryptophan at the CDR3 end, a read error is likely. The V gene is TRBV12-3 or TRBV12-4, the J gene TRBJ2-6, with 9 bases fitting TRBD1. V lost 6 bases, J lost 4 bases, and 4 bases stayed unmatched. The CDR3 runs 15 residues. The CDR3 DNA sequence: TGTGCCAGCAGAGGACAGGGGACCGGGGCCAACGTCCTGACTTGC. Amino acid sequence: CASRGQGTGANVLTC.

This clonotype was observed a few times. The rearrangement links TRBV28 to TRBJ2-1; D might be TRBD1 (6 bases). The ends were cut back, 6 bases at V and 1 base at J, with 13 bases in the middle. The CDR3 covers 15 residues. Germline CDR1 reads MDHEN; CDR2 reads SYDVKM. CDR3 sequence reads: CASRTNRVSYNEQFF. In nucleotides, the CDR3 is TGTGCCAGCAGAACTAACAGGGTTTCCTACAATGAGCAGTTCTTC.

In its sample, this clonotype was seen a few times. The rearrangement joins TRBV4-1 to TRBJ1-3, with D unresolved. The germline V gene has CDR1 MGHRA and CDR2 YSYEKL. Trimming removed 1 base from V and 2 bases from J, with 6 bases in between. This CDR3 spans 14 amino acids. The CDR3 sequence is CASSQGGPGNTIYF. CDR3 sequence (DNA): TGCGCCAGCAGCCAAGGCGGCCCTGGAAACACCATATATTTT.

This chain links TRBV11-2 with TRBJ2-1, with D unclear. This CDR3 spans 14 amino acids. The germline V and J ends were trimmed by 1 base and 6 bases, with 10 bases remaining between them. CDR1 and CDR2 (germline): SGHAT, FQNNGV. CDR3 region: CASSLALGINEQFF. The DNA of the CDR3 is TGTGCCAGCAGCTTAGCGTTAGGGATCAATGAGCAGTTCTTC.

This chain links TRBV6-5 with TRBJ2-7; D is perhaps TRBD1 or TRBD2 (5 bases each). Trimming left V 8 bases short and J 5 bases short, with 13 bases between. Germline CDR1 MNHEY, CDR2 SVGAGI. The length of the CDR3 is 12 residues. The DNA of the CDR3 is TGTGCCAGCCGGGGCTTCATCGACGAGCAGTACTTC. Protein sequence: CASRGFIDEQYF.

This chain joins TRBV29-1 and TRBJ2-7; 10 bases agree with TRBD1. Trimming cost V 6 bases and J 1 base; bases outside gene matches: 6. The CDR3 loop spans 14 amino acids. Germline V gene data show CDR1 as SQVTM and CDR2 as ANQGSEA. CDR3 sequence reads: CSVLRTGGSYEQYF. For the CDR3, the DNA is TGCAGCGTCCTTAGGACAGGGGGTTCCTACGAGCAGTACTTC.

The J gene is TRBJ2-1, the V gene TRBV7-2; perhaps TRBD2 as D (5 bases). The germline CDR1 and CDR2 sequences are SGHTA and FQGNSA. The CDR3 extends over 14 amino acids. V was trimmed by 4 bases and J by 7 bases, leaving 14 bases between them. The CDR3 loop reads CASSSTSGVNEQFF. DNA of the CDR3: TGTGCCAGCAGCTCTACTAGTGGTGTAAATGAGCAGTTCTTC.

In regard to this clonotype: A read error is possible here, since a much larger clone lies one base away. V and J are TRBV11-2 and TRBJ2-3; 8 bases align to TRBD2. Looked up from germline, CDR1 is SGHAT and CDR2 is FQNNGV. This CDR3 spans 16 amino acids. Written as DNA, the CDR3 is TGTGCCGGCAGCTTAGGGCGAGCGGGGGGCACAGATACGCAGTATTTT. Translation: CAGSLGRAGGTDTQYF.

The CDR3, as DNA: TGCGCCAGCGAGGGGTTCGGTGGCACTACTTCCTACAATGAGCAGTTCTTC. Translated: CASEGFGGTTSYNEQFF. The chain links TRBV5-1 to TRBJ2-1; D tentatively fits TRBD1 or TRBD2 (5 bases each). Germline-derived CDR1 and CDR2 are SGHRS and YFSETQ. Trimming removed 7 bases from V and 1 base from J, with 21 bases in between. This CDR3 contains 17 residues.

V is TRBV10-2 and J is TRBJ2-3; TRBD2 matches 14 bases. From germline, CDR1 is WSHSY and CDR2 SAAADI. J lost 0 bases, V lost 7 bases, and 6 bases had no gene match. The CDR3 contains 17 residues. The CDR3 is CASTLTSGRASTDTQYF. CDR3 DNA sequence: TGCGCCAGCACCTTGACTAGCGGGAGGGCTAGCACAGATACGCAGTATTTT.

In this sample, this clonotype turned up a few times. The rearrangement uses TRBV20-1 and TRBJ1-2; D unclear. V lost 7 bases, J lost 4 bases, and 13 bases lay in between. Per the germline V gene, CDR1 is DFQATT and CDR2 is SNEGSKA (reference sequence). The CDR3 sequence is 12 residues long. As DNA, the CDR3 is TGCAGTGGTATCCGGGGAGTCTATGGCTACACCTTC. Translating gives CSGIRGVYGYTF.

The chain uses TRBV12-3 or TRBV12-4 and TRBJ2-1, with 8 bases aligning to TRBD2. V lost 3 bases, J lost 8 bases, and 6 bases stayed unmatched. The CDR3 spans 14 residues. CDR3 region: CASSLSGGWDEQFF. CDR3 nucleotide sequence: TGTGCCAGCAGTTTGAGCGGGGGATGGGATGAGCAGTTCTTC.

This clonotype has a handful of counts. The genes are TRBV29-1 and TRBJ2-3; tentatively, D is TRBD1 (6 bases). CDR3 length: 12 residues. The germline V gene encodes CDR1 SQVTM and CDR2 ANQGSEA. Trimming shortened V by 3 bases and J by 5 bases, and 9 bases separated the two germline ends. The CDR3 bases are TGCAGCGTTGATCGCAGGGGAGATACGCAGTATTTT. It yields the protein CSVDRRGDTQYF.

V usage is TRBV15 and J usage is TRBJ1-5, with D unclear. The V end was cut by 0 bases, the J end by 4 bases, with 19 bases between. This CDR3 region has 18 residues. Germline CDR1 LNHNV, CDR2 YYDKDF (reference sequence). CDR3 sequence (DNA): TGTGCCACCAGCAGAGACTCTACCTCGGGCGGAATAAATCAGCCCCAGCATTTT. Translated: CATSRDSTSGGINQPQHF. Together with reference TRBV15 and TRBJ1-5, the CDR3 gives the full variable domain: DAMVIQNPRYQVTQFGKPVTLSCSQTLNHNVMYWYQQKSSQAPKLLFHYYDKDFNNEADTPDNFQSRRPNTSFCFLDIRSPGLGDTAMYLCATSRDSTSGGINQPQHFGDGTRLSIL.

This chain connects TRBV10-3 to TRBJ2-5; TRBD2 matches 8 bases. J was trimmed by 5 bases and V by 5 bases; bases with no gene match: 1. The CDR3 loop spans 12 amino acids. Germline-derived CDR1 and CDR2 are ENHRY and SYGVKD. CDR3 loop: CAISSGGETQYF. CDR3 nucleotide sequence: TGTGCCATCAGTTCGGGGGGGGAGACCCAGTACTTC.

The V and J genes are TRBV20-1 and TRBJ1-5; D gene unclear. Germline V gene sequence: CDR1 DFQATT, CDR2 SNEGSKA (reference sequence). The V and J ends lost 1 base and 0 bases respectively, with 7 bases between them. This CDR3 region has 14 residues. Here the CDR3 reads CSARADYSNQPQHF. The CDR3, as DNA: TGCAGTGCTAGAGCGGATTATAGCAATCAGCCCCAGCATTTT.

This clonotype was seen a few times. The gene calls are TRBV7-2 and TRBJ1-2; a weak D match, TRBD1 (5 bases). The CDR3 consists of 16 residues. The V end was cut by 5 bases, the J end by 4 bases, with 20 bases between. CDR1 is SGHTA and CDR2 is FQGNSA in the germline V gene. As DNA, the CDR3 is TGTGCCAGCAGCCACTCGCGAGCCAGGGAGGTCTATGGCTACACCTTC. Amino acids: CASSHSRAREVYGYTF.

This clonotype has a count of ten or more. The CDR3 sequence: CASSQDTDRSYEQYF. The CDR3 nucleotides read TGCGCCAGCAGCCAAGATACCGACCGGTCCTACGAGCAGTACTTC. This sequence joins TRBV4-3 and TRBJ2-7; D unclear. CDR3 length: 15 amino acids. Deletions cut 0 bases from V and 1 base from J, with 10 bases between. Germline CDR1 reads LGHNA; CDR2 reads YSLEER.